Included here is one TCR beta chain sequence, with context. Its antigen is unknown. The CDR3 has 13 amino acids. Deletions cut 3 bases from V and 5 bases from J, with 14 bases between. CDR1 is SQVTM and CDR2 is ANQGSEA in the germline V gene. RNA was isolated and reverse transcribed to cDNA, the sequencing template. Sequenced by immunoSEQ multiplex PCR; TCRdb stores in-frame clones only, minus some. The data contain some 220,000 clones, about 58% of them singletons. This sample is part of a study of CD8+ T cells in alopecia areata. Study details: Treatment of the treated patients consisted of oral tofacitinib, 5 to 10 mg twice daily. Regarding the study as a whole: Sequenced scalp T cells also include alphabeta T cells resident in normal skin. Scalp and blood samples kept many expanded lesional clones throughout tofacitinib.

The treatment here: oral pan-JAK inhibitor, 5-10 mg twice daily. The chain employs TRBV29-1 and TRBJ2-7; no clear D. This specimen was CD4+ T cells sorted from blood, taken at week 4, from a patient treated with tofacitinib. The clonotype originates from a human donor with alopecia areata. CDR3 in amino acids: CSVDLVGKNEQYF. The CDR3 DNA is TGCAGCGTTGACCTTGTGGGGAAAAACGAGCAGTACTTC.